These 27 T cell receptor beta chains originate from one sample sequenced in a study of technical replicates of blood from a handful of donors. Method: immunoSEQ multiplex PCR; TCRdb's copy keeps in-frame clones and lacks some. The sample carries about 79,000 clones, roughly 92% recorded once. The sequenced material came from T cells isolated from PBMCs. The receptors were gathered from a human donor in good health.

The CDR3 DNA sequence: TGTGCCAGCAGCTCCCAGCCAGCGGGAGGGATGGATACGCAGTATTTT. Encoded protein: CASSSQPAGGMDTQYF. The chain has TRBV4-2 and TRBJ2-3; 10 bases align to TRBD2. CDR1 LGHNA and CDR2 YNFKEQ come from the germline V gene. There are 16 residues in the CDR3. The V gene end was trimmed by 5 bases and the J gene end by 6 bases; junction bases not matched to a gene: 11.

This clone was counted a single time. The genes are TRBV5-4 and TRBJ2-2, with D possibly TRBD1 on 6 matching bases. Germline V gives CDR1 SGHNT, CDR2 YYREEE (reference sequence). The length of the CDR3 is 15 residues. Trimming stripped 3 bases from V and 3 bases from J, with 12 bases between. The CDR3 DNA reads TGTGCCAGCAGCTACCAGGACAGATACACCGGGGAGCTGTTTTTT. This codes for CASSYQDRYTGELFF.

The rearrangement links TRBV20-1 to TRBJ2-5, with D possibly TRBD2 on 7 matching bases. The V and J ends lost 5 bases and 5 bases respectively, with 9 bases between them. The CDR3 loop spans 11 amino acids. The V gene's germline CDR1 is DFQATT and CDR2 SNEGSKA (reference sequence). The CDR3 sequence is CSAEGGETQYF. CDR3 in DNA: TGCAGTGCTGAGGGGGGGGAGACCCAGTACTTC.

This clone was seen a single time. The junction departs from the called germline gene at one end, perhaps through a read error. This chain connects TRBV28 to TRBJ2-1, with unresolved D. Germline CDR1 is MDHEN and CDR2 is SYDVKM. The CDR3 contains 13 residues. The CDR3, as DNA: TGTGCAAGCATACAGAACTCCTACAATGAGCAGTTCTTC. It is translated as CASIQNSYNEQFF.

The chain recombines TRBV28 with TRBJ2-1; D unresolved. V was trimmed by 1 base and J by 4 bases, leaving 5 bases between them. The CDR3 is made up of 13 amino acids. In germline, CDR1 is MDHEN, CDR2 SYDVKM. CDR3 sequence reads: CASSLYRYNEQFF. The CDR3 DNA reads TGTGCCAGCAGTTTATACAGATACAATGAGCAGTTCTTC.

The chain has TRBV14 and TRBJ2-1; D is possibly TRBD2 (5 bases). V gave up 3 bases and J gave up 0 bases, with 12 bases separating them. Germline V CDR1 and CDR2: SGHDN, FVKESK. The CDR3 consists of 16 residues. In DNA, the CDR3 is TGTGCCAGCAGCCACCGAAGGCTAGCCTCCTACAATGAGCAGTTCTTC. It is translated as CASSHRRLASYNEQFF.

V usage is TRBV9 and J usage is TRBJ2-3; D possibly corresponds to TRBD1 (6 bases). Deletions cut 2 bases from V and 0 bases from J, with 13 bases between. Per the germline V gene, CDR1 is SGDLS and CDR2 is YYNGEE. This CDR3 has 16 residues. Here the CDR3 reads CASSVTGSGSTDTQYF. The CDR3 nucleotides read TGTGCCAGCAGCGTTACAGGGAGTGGGAGCACAGATACGCAGTATTTT.

The V gene is TRBV7-2, the J gene TRBJ2-2, with D possibly matching TRBD2 (6 bases). The CDR3 length is 16 residues. Germline V gene data show CDR1 as SGHTA and CDR2 as FQGNSA. V was shortened by 8 bases and J by 7 bases, with 23 bases between the two germline ends. CDR3 in amino acids: CASPIGMASVGGELFF. For the CDR3, the DNA is TGTGCCAGCCCCATCGGAATGGCTAGCGTCGGCGGGGAGCTGTTTTTT. The full variable domain, with the rest looked up from reference TRBV7-2 and TRBJ2-2, is GAGVSQSPSNKVTEKGKDVELRCDPISGHTALYWYRQSLGQGLEFLIYFQGNSAPDKSGLPSDRFSAERTGGSVSTLTIQRTQQEDSAVYLCASPIGMASVGGELFFGEGSRLTVL.

CDR3 sequence (DNA): TGTGCCAGCAGCTTGGTGGGACTAGCGGGGGACCCCTACGAGCAGTACTTC. This encodes CASSLVGLAGDPYEQYF. This rearrangement joins TRBV5-4 to TRBJ2-7; 14 bases line up with TRBD2. The germline V gene encodes CDR1 SGHNT and CDR2 YYREEE (reference sequence). This CDR3 spans 17 amino acids. The V and J ends lost 0 bases and 2 bases, in that order; junction bases with no gene match: 4.

The chain employs TRBV14 and TRBJ1-2; D gene uncertain. V was trimmed by 5 bases and J by 1 base, leaving 8 bases between them. CDR1 and CDR2 (germline): SGHDN, FVKESK. The CDR3 covers 13 residues. For the CDR3, the DNA is TGTGCCAGCAGCGATCAGAATAACTATGGCTACACCTTC. Translating gives CASSDQNNYGYTF.

The chain combines TRBV5-1 with TRBJ2-5; TRBD2 aligns across 11 bases. Germline values: CDR1 SGHRS, CDR2 YFSETQ. Trimming at V came to 0 bases and at J to 5 bases, leaving 9 bases not matched to a gene. This CDR3 is built from 17 residues. The DNA of the CDR3 is TGCGCCAGCAGCTTGGCCCGGCTAGCGGGGGGAAGGGAGACCCAGTACTTC. Residues: CASSLARLAGGRETQYF.

The chain couples TRBV27 to TRBJ2-1; D is possibly TRBD1 (5 bases). V was clipped by 1 base and J by 8 bases, with 15 bases between them. The CDR3 has 15 amino acids. Germline V gene lookup returns CDR1 MNHEY and CDR2 SMNVEV (reference sequence). This CDR3 is CASSLFILGAHEQFF. CDR3 coding DNA: TGTGCCAGCAGTTTATTTATCCTAGGGGCCCATGAGCAGTTCTTC.

The CDR3 DNA sequence: TGCAGCGTCTCCCGGGACAGGAATTCCTATGGCTACACCTTC. It translates to CSVSRDRNSYGYTF. The chain uses TRBV29-1 and TRBJ1-2, with TRBD1 matching over 8 bases. This CDR3 region has 14 residues. J gave up 4 bases and V 6 bases, and 10 bases lay outside the gene matches. The germline V gene has CDR1 SQVTM and CDR2 ANQGSEA. Filled out from reference TRBV29-1 and TRBJ1-2, the complete variable domain reads SAVISQKPSRDICQRGTSLTIQCQVDSQVTMMFWYRQQPGQSLTLIATANQGSEATYESGFVIDKFPISRPNLTFSTLTVSNMSPEDSSIYLCSVSRDRNSYGYTFGSGTRLTVV.

This clone was observed once. This chain joins TRBV15 and TRBJ2-3, with 10 nucleotides matching TRBD1. Germline CDR1 and CDR2: LNHNV and YYDKDF (reference sequence). J gave up 1 base and V 6 bases, and 4 bases lay outside the gene matches. This CDR3 has 15 amino acids. This chain's CDR3 is CATRPTGGGTDTQYF. CDR3 in DNA: TGTGCCACCAGGCCGACAGGGGGCGGCACAGATACGCAGTATTTT. Full variable domain (outside the CDR3, taken from reference TRBV15 and TRBJ2-3): DAMVIQNPRYQVTQFGKPVTLSCSQTLNHNVMYWYQQKSSQAPKLLFHYYDKDFNNEADTPDNFQSRRPNTSFCFLDIRSPGLGDTAMYLCATRPTGGGTDTQYFGPGTRLTVL.

V and J are TRBV29-1 and TRBJ1-1; a weak D match, TRBD1 (6 bases). CDR3 length: 12 amino acids. The V gene's germline CDR1 is SQVTM and CDR2 ANQGSEA. V was cut by 6 bases and J by 0 bases, with 8 bases left in between. The CDR3 DNA follows: TGCAGCGTGGGGGCAATGAACACTGAAGCTTTCTTT. It is translated as CSVGAMNTEAFF.

This rearrangement joins TRBV10-2 to TRBJ2-1, with D perhaps TRBD2 (6 bases). The CDR3 runs to 15 residues. Germline assignment: CDR1 WSHSY and CDR2 SAAADI. Trimming cost V 8 bases and J 4 bases, with 18 bases left between them. DNA for the CDR3: TGCGCCAGCGGGGCGGGGACTCCTTATTACAATGAGCAGTTCTTC. Translating gives CASGAGTPYYNEQFF.

The V call is TRBV13, the J call TRBJ2-1; no clear D. Between the trimmed V and J ends, which lost 3 bases and 7 bases, there was a span of 7 bases. The CDR3 is 12 amino acids. In germline, CDR1 is PRHDT, CDR2 FYEKMQ (reference sequence). CDR3 amino acids: CASSFPLNEQFF. The CDR3 bases are TGTGCCAGCAGCTTCCCCCTAAATGAGCAGTTCTTC.

The V gene is TRBV5-1, the J gene TRBJ1-1, with TRBD1 matching 8 bases. CDR1 is SGHRS, CDR2 YFSETQ, per germline. J lost 7 bases, V lost 0 bases, and 17 bases had no gene match. CDR3 length: 18 amino acids. The CDR3 protein is CASSLAQGAVFDPFEAFF. The CDR3 nucleotides read TGCGCCAGCAGCTTGGCTCAGGGGGCGGTTTTCGACCCATTTGAAGCTTTCTTT.

The V call is TRBV6-1, the J call TRBJ2-1; D is uncertain. Germline CDR1 MNHNS, CDR2 SASEGT. Trimming pared 0 bases from V and 7 bases from J, leaving 10 bases between. This CDR3 has 14 residues. Here the CDR3 DNA reads TGTGCCAGCAGTGAAGCGAACGTGAGGAATGAGCAGTTCTTC. Encoded protein: CASSEANVRNEQFF.

This chain uses TRBV7-9 with TRBJ2-7; no definite D call. Trimming took off 3 bases at V and 0 bases at J, with 6 bases between the two ends. The CDR3 totals 13 residues. Per germline, CDR1 SEHNR and CDR2 FQNEAQ (reference sequence). The CDR3 region is CASSFMSSYEQYF. In nucleotides, the CDR3 is TGTGCCAGCAGCTTCATGAGCTCCTACGAGCAGTACTTC.

The chain employs TRBV29-1 and TRBJ2-1; 9 bases are shared with TRBD2. The CDR3 contains 14 residues. Per germline, CDR1 SQVTM and CDR2 ANQGSEA. With V trimmed by 3 bases and J by 6 bases, 6 bases remained unmatched. In nucleotides, the CDR3 is TGCAGCGTTGAGTGGCTAGCGGGGCTCAATGAGCAGTTCTTC. Translating it yields CSVEWLAGLNEQFF.

The chain carries TRBV30 and TRBJ2-1, with 9 bases identical to TRBD2. The CDR3 totals 14 residues. CDR1 is GTSNPN, CDR2 SVGIG, per germline (reference sequence). J lost 9 bases, V lost 8 bases, and 14 bases had no gene match. Here the CDR3 reads CAGGTGTSSSEQFF. CDR3 coding DNA: TGTGCCGGAGGTACCGGGACTAGCTCTTCTGAGCAGTTCTTC.

The chain carries TRBV18 and TRBJ1-2, with 7 bases aligning to TRBD1. Germline V gene lookup returns CDR1 KGHSH and CDR2 LQKENI. The length of the CDR3 is 15 residues. V lost 5 bases to trimming and J lost 1 base; unmatched junction nucleotides: 7. CDR3 bases: TGTGCCAGCTCAGGGACAGCGACCAATAACTATGGCTACACCTTC. Protein product: CASSGTATNNYGYTF.

This chain joins TRBV6-5 and TRBJ1-4, with 8 bases identical to TRBD1. The J segment lost 5 bases and the V segment lost 6 bases, leaving 5 bases of the junction unmatched. From germline, CDR1 is MNHEY and CDR2 SVGAGI. CDR3 size: 14 residues. The CDR3 sequence is CASSDRGANEKLFF. The CDR3, as DNA: TGTGCCAGCAGCGACAGGGGAGCAAATGAAAAACTGTTTTTT.

The genes are TRBV28 and TRBJ2-1; 11 positions match TRBD2. The CDR3 sequence is 16 residues long. CDR1 is MDHEN, CDR2 SYDVKM, per germline. J lost 3 bases, V lost 8 bases, and 9 bases had no gene match. CDR3 residues: CASHVHGTSGYNEQFF. The CDR3 bases are TGTGCCAGCCACGTGCACGGGACTAGCGGCTACAATGAGCAGTTCTTC. The full variable domain, with the rest looked up from reference TRBV28 and TRBJ2-1, is DVKVTQSSRYLVKRTGEKVFLECVQDMDHENMFWYRQDPGLGLRLIYFSYDVKMKEKGDIPEGYSVSREKKERFSLILESASTNQTSMYLCASHVHGTSGYNEQFFGPGTRLTVL.

The rearrangement uses TRBV27 and TRBJ1-5; possibly TRBD1 for D (6 bases). The CDR3 spans 13 residues. CDR1 is MNHEY and CDR2 is SMNVEV in the germline V gene (reference sequence). V shed 2 bases and J shed 8 bases, with 10 bases lying between them. The CDR3 bases are TGTGCCAGCAGTTTAACAGGGTCCGAGCCCCAGCATTTT. It is translated as CASSLTGSEPQHF.

This clone was observed a handful of times. V and J are TRBV6-1 and TRBJ2-1; 15 bases line up with TRBD2. The V and J ends lost 6 bases and 8 bases, in that order; junction bases with no gene match: 5. This CDR3 is built from 15 residues. Looked up from germline, CDR1 is MNHNS and CDR2 is SASEGT. CDR3 bases: TGTGCCAGCAGGGATGGGACTAGCGGGGGGTATGAGCAGTTCTTC. This encodes CASRDGTSGGYEQFF.